Following are 20 T cell receptor beta chains from one sample sequenced in a study of blood T cell repertoires in COVID-19. Data came from immunoSEQ multiplex PCR; TCRdb stores just in-frame clones and leaves some out. This sample has about 220,000 clones; 80% to 85% occur once, and the top ten carry over 2.5%. Sequencing used peripheral blood. Receptors were obtained from a woman aged 25 to 39 who had recovered from COVID-19.

The chain combines TRBV5-5 with TRBJ1-2; D perhaps matches TRBD1 (6 bases). The CDR3 contains 15 residues. Per germline, CDR1 SGHKS and CDR2 YYEKEE (reference sequence). Between the trimmed V and J ends, which lost 4 bases and 3 bases, there was a span of 16 bases. The CDR3 DNA follows: TGTGCCAGCAGCCTAAGACAGGACTTCTACTATGGCTACACCTTC. Translated, it gives CASSLRQDFYYGYTF.

The chain couples TRBV5-5 to TRBJ2-1, with 15 bases matching TRBD2. V was pared by 9 bases and J by 0 bases, with 7 bases of the junction left unmatched. The CDR3 contains 17 residues. Germline CDR1 SGHKS, CDR2 YYEKEE (reference sequence). The DNA of the CDR3 is TGTGCCACCCGGACTAGCGGGAGGGAAAGCTCCTACAATGAGCAGTTCTTC. It codes for CATRTSGRESSYNEQFF.

This clone came up once. The V gene is TRBV30, the J gene TRBJ1-3, with D unresolved. With 4 bases removed from V and 2 bases from J, the gap between germline ends came to 9 bases. Germline V gene sequence: CDR1 GTSNPN, CDR2 SVGIG (reference sequence). The length of the CDR3 is 13 residues. The chain's CDR3 is CAWTAGTGNTIYF. For the CDR3, the DNA is TGTGCCTGGACGGCGGGGACTGGAAACACCATATATTTT.

The CDR3 coding sequence is TGTGCCAGCAGTTACGGTGTGGGACTGGAGACCCAGTACTTC. Translated, it gives CASSYGVGLETQYF. This chain uses TRBV6-5 with TRBJ2-5, with a weak D call TRBD2 (6 bases). Germline CDR1 and CDR2: MNHEY and SVGAGI. This CDR3 has 14 amino acids. V shed 2 bases and J shed 5 bases, with 12 bases lying between them.

This chain links TRBV6-5 with TRBJ1-5; TRBD1 agrees at 8 bases. CDR1 is MNHEY and CDR2 is SVGAGI in the germline V gene. V was pared by 4 bases and J by 7 bases, with 6 bases of the junction left unmatched. The length of the CDR3 is 14 residues. The CDR3 reads CASSWTGNGQPQHF. The CDR3 region has the DNA TGTGCCAGCAGTTGGACAGGGAATGGACAGCCCCAGCATTTT.

The chain links TRBV5-1 to TRBJ1-3; D gene ambiguous. The germline gives CDR1 SGHRS, CDR2 YFSETQ. CDR3 length: 12 amino acids. The V end lost 6 bases, the J end lost 5 bases, and 9 bases lay between the germline ends. CDR3 sequence reads: CASTADRNTIYF. The DNA for the CDR3 is TGCGCCAGCACGGCGGATCGAAACACCATATATTTT.

V usage is TRBV27 and J usage is TRBJ2-1; 10 positions agree with TRBD1. This CDR3 contains 16 residues. CDR1 and CDR2 (germline): MNHEY, SMNVEV (reference sequence). With 1 base clipped from V and 2 bases from J, the junction kept 2 bases outside the gene matches. CDR3 loop: CASSLWGTGAYNEQFF. CDR3 bases: TGTGCCAGCAGTTTATGGGGGACAGGGGCCTACAATGAGCAGTTCTTC.

This clone was counted at least ten times. The J gene is TRBJ2-7, the V gene TRBV5-4; 10 positions agree with TRBD1. Trimming took 0 bases from V and 3 from J; bases not matched to a gene: 0. The CDR3 extends over 14 amino acids. CDR1 is SGHNT, CDR2 YYREEE, per germline (reference sequence). The CDR3 sequence is CASSLGTGGYEQYF. DNA for the CDR3: TGTGCCAGCAGCTTGGGGACAGGGGGCTACGAGCAGTACTTC.

This chain links TRBV20-1 with TRBJ2-1, with 8 positions matching TRBD2. V trimming: 6 bases; J trimming: 14 bases; junction bases outside the gene matches: 6. Germline V lookup: CDR1 DFQATT, CDR2 SNEGSKA (reference sequence). The CDR3 has 10 amino acids. The CDR3 coding sequence is TGCAGTGCCGATCTGGGACTAGAGTTCTTC. Its translation: CSADLGLEFF.

The V and J genes are TRBV7-3 and TRBJ1-2; D is ambiguous. The length of the CDR3 is 15 residues. The V gene lost 2 bases and the J gene lost 2 bases, with 12 bases spanning the gap. Germline CDR1 and CDR2: SGHTA and FQGTGA. Written as DNA, the CDR3 is TGTGCCAGCAGCTTAGGCCCCGGGGTGAACTATGGCTACACCTTC. It codes for CASSLGPGVNYGYTF.

This sequence joins TRBV6-1 and TRBJ2-2, with 10 bases that match TRBD2. Germline V lookup: CDR1 MNHNS, CDR2 SASEGT. Trimming cost V 4 bases and J 6 bases; bases outside gene matches: 11. There are 17 residues in the CDR3. In nucleotides, the CDR3 is TGTGCCAGCAGTGCAGGGGACACTAGCGGGATTCCCGGGGAGCTGTTTTTT. Translation gives CASSAGDTSGIPGELFF.

The chain is built from TRBV6-5 and TRBJ1-2, with D maybe TRBD1 (5 bases). Germline CDR1 is MNHEY and CDR2 is SVGAGI. V dropped 7 bases and J dropped 0 bases, with 6 bases sitting between them. The CDR3 has 12 residues. The CDR3 DNA reads as TGTGCCAGCACCAGGGCTAACTATGGCTACACCTTC. This sequence encodes CASTRANYGYTF.

CDR3 sequence reads: CASSYYRGSADTQYF. DNA for the CDR3: TGTGCCAGCAGTTACTATCGCGGGAGCGCAGATACGCAGTATTTT. The chain combines TRBV6-6 with TRBJ2-3; 7 bases are shared with TRBD2. The CDR3 extends over 15 amino acids. V lost 1 base, J lost 4 bases, and 5 bases stayed unmatched. Per germline, CDR1 MNHNY and CDR2 SVGAGI (reference sequence).

The rearrangement links TRBV27 to TRBJ2-2; D possibly corresponds to TRBD1 (5 bases). This CDR3 has 17 residues. Trimming removed 1 base from V and 0 bases from J, with 12 bases in between. Germline CDR1 is MNHEY and CDR2 is SMNVEV (reference sequence). The CDR3 sequence: CASSLFFRAANTGELFF. CDR3 sequence (DNA): TGTGCCAGCAGTTTATTTTTCAGGGCCGCGAACACCGGGGAGCTGTTTTTT.

This chain connects TRBV12-3 or TRBV12-4 to TRBJ1-1; 8 bases align to TRBD1. V shed 6 bases and J 8 bases; nucleotides not matched to a gene: 8. The CDR3 extends over 13 amino acids. The chain's CDR3 is CASRDFRGQEAFF. For the CDR3, the DNA is TGTGCCAGCAGGGACTTCAGGGGGCAGGAAGCTTTCTTT.

The chain links TRBV29-1 to TRBJ2-1; 11 nucleotides match TRBD2. Trimming removed 3 bases from V and 2 bases from J; junction bases left unmatched: 6. The CDR3 runs to 16 residues. The germline gives CDR1 SQVTM, CDR2 ANQGSEA. The CDR3 loop reads CSVEGSGRAPYNEQFF. DNA for the CDR3: TGCAGCGTTGAGGGTAGCGGGAGGGCCCCCTACAATGAGCAGTTCTTC.

The chain links TRBV7-6 to TRBJ2-1; D remains unclear. Trimming took 1 base from V and 0 from J, leaving 13 bases between them. Germline CDR1 SGHVS, CDR2 FNYEAQ. The CDR3 has 17 amino acids. CDR3 sequence (DNA): TGTGCCAGCAGCTTAGACCCGAACTGGAGCTCCTACAATGAGCAGTTCTTC. Translated: CASSLDPNWSSYNEQFF.

V is TRBV19 and J is TRBJ2-7, with D perhaps matching TRBD2 (6 bases). The CDR3 is 14 residues long. Per the germline V gene, CDR1 is LNHDA and CDR2 is SQIVND (reference sequence). Trimming cost V 11 bases and J 4 bases, with 21 bases left between them. CDR3: CASSWGGNKYEQYF. CDR3 nucleotide sequence: TGTGCCTCCTCCTGGGGCGGGAACAAGTACGAGCAGTACTTC.

V gene TRBV4-2 combines with J gene TRBJ2-5, with 13 bases lining up with TRBD2. This CDR3 has 15 amino acids. Germline-derived CDR1 and CDR2 are LGHNA and YNFKEQ. J gave up 5 bases and V 4 bases, and 4 bases lay outside the gene matches. CDR3 sequence reads: CASSPGLAGEETQYF. In DNA, the CDR3 is TGTGCCAGCAGCCCCGGACTAGCGGGAGAGGAGACCCAGTACTTC.

V and J are TRBV28 and TRBJ2-7; tentatively, D is TRBD2 (5 bases). This CDR3 has 14 residues. Trimming removed 2 bases at V and 2 bases at J, with 10 bases between. Germline V gene lookup returns CDR1 MDHEN and CDR2 SYDVKM. Here the CDR3 reads CASSLGSRPYEQYF. CDR3 DNA: TGTGCCAGCAGTTTAGGGAGTAGGCCCTACGAGCAGTACTTC.